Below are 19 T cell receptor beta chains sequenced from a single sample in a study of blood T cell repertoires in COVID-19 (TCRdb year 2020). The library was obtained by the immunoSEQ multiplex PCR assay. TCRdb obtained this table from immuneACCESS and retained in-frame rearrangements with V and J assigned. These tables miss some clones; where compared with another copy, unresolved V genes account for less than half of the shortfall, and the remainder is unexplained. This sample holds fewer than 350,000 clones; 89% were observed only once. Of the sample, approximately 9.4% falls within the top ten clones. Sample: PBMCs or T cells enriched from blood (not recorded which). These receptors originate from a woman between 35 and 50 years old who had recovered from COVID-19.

The CDR3 here is CASSLTRAYNEQFF. The DNA for the CDR3 is TGTGCCAGCAGCTTAACGCGGGCCTACAATGAGCAGTTCTTC. The genes are TRBV7-2 and TRBJ2-1; D perhaps matches TRBD2 (5 bases). Germline values: CDR1 SGHTA, CDR2 FQGNSA. V was clipped by 2 bases and J by 2 bases, with 7 bases between them. This CDR3 contains 14 residues. The variable domain in full, completed from reference TRBV7-2 and TRBJ2-1, reads GAGVSQSPSNKVTEKGKDVELRCDPISGHTALYWYRQSLGQGLEFLIYFQGNSAPDKSGLPSDRFSAERTGGSVSTLTIQRTQQEDSAVYLCASSLTRAYNEQFFGPGTRLTVL.

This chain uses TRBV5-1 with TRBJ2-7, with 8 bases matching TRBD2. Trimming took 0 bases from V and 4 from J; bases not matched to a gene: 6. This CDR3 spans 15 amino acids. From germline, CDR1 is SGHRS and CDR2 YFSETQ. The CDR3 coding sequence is TGCGCCAGCAGCTTGGAGAGCGGGGGAGATTACGAGCAGTACTTC. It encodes CASSLESGGDYEQYF. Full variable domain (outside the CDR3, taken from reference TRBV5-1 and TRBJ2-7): KAGVTQTPRYLIKTRGQQVTLSCSPISGHRSVSWYQQTPGQGLQFLFEYFSETQRNKGNFPGRFSGRQFSNSRSEMNVSTLELGDSALYLCASSLESGGDYEQYFGPGTRLTVT.

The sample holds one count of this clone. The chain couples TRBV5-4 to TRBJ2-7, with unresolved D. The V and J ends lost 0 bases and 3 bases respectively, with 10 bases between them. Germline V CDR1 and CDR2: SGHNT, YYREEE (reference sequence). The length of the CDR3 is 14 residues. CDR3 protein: CASSLVGQDYEQYF. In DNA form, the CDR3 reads TGTGCCAGCAGCTTGGTGGGCCAAGACTACGAGCAGTACTTC.

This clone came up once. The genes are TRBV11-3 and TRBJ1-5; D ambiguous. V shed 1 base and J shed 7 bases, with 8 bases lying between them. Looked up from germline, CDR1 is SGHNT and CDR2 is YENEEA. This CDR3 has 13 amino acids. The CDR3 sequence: CASSLVDWQPQHF. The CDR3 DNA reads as TGTGCCAGCAGCTTAGTCGACTGGCAGCCCCAGCATTTT.

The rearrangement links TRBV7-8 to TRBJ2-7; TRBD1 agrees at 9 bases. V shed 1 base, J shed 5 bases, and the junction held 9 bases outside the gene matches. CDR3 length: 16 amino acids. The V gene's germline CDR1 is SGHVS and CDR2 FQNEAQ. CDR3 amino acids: CASSLGARTGANEQYF. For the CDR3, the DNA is TGTGCCAGCAGCTTAGGGGCGAGGACAGGGGCCAACGAGCAGTACTTC.

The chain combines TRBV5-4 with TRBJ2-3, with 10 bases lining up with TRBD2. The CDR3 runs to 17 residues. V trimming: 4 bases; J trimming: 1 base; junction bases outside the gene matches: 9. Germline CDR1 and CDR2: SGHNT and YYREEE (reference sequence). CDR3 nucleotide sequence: TGTGCCAGCAGCCCCGGGGGGCTAGCGGGAGGCACAGATACGCAGTATTTT. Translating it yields CASSPGGLAGGTDTQYF.

CDR3 in DNA: TGTGCCACCAGTGATTCGCAGAAGGGGGCGCCTACCCAGCCCCAGCATTTT. Translation: CATSDSQKGAPTQPQHF. The gene calls are TRBV24-1 and TRBJ1-5; 7 nucleotides line up with TRBD1. Germline trimming cut 2 bases from V and 7 bases from J; bases unmatched to any gene: 13. Germline V gives CDR1 KGHDR, CDR2 SFDVKD. The CDR3 totals 17 residues.

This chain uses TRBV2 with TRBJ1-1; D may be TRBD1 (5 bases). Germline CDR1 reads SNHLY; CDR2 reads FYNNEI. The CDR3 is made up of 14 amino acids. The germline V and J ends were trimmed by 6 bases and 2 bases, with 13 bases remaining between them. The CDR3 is CASREPGINTEAFF. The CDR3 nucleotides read TGTGCCAGCAGAGAACCAGGGATTAACACTGAAGCTTTCTTT.

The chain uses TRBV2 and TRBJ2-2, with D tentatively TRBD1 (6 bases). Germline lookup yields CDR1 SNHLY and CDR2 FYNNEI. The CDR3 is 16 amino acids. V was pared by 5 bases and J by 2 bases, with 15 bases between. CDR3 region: CASSTFGQTNTGELFF. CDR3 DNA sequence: TGTGCCAGCAGTACTTTCGGACAGACAAACACCGGGGAGCTGTTTTTT.

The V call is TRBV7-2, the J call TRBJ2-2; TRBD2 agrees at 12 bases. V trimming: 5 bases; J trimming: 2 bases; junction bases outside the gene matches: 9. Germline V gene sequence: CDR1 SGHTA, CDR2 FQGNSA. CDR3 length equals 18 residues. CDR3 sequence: CASSLRILAGGNTGELFF. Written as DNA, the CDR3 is TGTGCCAGCAGCCTCCGGATACTAGCGGGGGGTAACACCGGGGAGCTGTTTTTT.

CDR3 coding DNA: TGTGCCAGCAGCCGGGACAGGGGTTTCACCGGGGAGCTGTTTTTT. Translation: CASSRDRGFTGELFF. The chain employs TRBV11-3 and TRBJ2-2; 10 bases fit TRBD1. In germline, CDR1 is SGHNT, CDR2 YENEEA. V shed 5 bases and J 4 bases; nucleotides not matched to a gene: 4. This CDR3 has 15 residues.

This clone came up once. The CDR3 reads CASSLEGAFYNEQFF. CDR3 in DNA: TGTGCCAGCAGCTTAGAGGGGGCTTTCTACAATGAGCAGTTCTTC. The rearrangement uses TRBV7-9 and TRBJ2-1, with TRBD1 matching 7 bases. The CDR3 spans 15 residues. CDR1 is SEHNR, CDR2 FQNEAQ, per germline (reference sequence). V was pared by 1 base and J by 3 bases, with 3 bases of the junction left unmatched.

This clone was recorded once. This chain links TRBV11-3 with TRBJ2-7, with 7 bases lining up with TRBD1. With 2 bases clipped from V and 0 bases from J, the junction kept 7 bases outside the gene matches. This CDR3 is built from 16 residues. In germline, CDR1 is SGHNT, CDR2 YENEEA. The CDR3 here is CASSLWGRDSSYEQYF. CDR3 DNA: TGTGCCAGCAGCTTATGGGGAAGGGACAGCTCCTACGAGCAGTACTTC.

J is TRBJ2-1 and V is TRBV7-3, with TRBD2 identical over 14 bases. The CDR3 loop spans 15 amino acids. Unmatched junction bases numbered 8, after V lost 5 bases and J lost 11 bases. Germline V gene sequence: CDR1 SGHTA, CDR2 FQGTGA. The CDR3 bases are TGTGCCAGCAGCACTTCCGGGACTAGCGGGAGACAGCAGTTCTTC. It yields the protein CASSTSGTSGRQQFF. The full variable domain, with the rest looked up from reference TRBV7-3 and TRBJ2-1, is GAGVSQTPSNKVTEKGKYVELRCDPISGHTALYWYRQSLGQGPEFLIYFQGTGAADDSGLPNDRFFAVRPEGSVSTLKIQRTERGDSAVYLCASSTSGTSGRQQFFGPGTRLTVL.

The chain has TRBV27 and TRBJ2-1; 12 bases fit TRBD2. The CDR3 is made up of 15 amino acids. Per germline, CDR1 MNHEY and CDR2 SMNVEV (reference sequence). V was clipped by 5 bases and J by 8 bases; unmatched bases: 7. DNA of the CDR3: TGTGCCAGCAGTCTCGGACTAGCGGGAAGATATGAGCAGTTCTTC. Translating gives CASSLGLAGRYEQFF.

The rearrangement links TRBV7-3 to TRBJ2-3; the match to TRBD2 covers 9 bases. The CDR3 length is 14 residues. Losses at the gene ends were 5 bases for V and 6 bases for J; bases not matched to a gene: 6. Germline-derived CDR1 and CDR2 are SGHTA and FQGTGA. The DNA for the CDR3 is TGTGCCAGCAGCCTTAGCGGGGGCGGGGATACGCAGTATTTT. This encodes CASSLSGGGDTQYF. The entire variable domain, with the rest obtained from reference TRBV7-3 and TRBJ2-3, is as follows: GAGVSQTPSNKVTEKGKYVELRCDPISGHTALYWYRQSLGQGPEFLIYFQGTGAADDSGLPNDRFFAVRPEGSVSTLKIQRTERGDSAVYLCASSLSGGGDTQYFGPGTRLTVL.

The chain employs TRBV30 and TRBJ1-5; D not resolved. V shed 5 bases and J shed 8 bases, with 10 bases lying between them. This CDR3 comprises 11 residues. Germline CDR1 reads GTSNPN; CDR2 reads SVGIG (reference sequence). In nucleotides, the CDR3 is TGTGCCTGGGGGCATGGAGAGCCCCAGCATTTT. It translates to CAWGHGEPQHF.

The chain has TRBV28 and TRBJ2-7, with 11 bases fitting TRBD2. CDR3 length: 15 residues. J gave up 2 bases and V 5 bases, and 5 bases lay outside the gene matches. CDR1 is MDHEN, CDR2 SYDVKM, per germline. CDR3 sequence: CASSSLAGGPYEQYF. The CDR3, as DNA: TGTGCCAGCAGTAGCCTAGCGGGAGGCCCCTACGAGCAGTACTTC. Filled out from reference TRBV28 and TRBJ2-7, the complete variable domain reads DVKVTQSSRYLVKRTGEKVFLECVQDMDHENMFWYRQDPGLGLRLIYFSYDVKMKEKGDIPEGYSVSREKKERFSLILESASTNQTSMYLCASSSLAGGPYEQYFGPGTRLTVT.

CDR3 loop: CASSFRGSSNQPQHF. In DNA, the CDR3 is TGTGCCAGCAGCTTTCGTGGGAGTAGCAATCAGCCCCAGCATTTT. The rearrangement links TRBV28 to TRBJ1-5; D is undetermined. The germline V and J ends were trimmed by 6 bases and 0 bases, with 12 bases remaining between them. Germline CDR1 is MDHEN and CDR2 is SYDVKM. CDR3 length equals 15 residues.